This TCR beta chain was captured in a study of blood T cell repertoires in COVID-19. In the original analysis: Counts of nucleated cells, estimated from reference gene primer amplification, were obtained. Only in-frame clones appear in the TCRdb table, and some are missing; sequencing was by immunoSEQ multiplex PCR. V and J calls plus clone size are reproduced from that table; the DNA served to infer D and trimming. This table holds about 190,000 clones, roughly nine tenths found once. The CDR3 runs to 13 residues. The germline CDR1 and CDR2 sequences are LGHNT and FRNRAP. V lost 2 bases, J lost 3 bases, and 6 bases lay in between.

The sample taken for sequencing was peripheral blood. This clonotype was obtained from a man aged 25-45 years with acute or convalescent COVID-19. V gene TRBV12-5 combines with J gene TRBJ2-3, with D unresolved. CDR3: CASGLPLTDTQYF. CDR3 in DNA: TGTGCTAGTGGTTTGCCTTTAACAGATACGCAGTATTTT.